The sample holds many counts of the clone carrying this TCR beta chain. Its antigen is unidentified. The CDR3 runs 13 residues. V lost 1 base to trimming and J lost 5 bases, with 8 bases between them. Germline V lookup: CDR1 SEHNR, CDR2 FQNEAQ (reference sequence). Built from TCR beta cDNA, the libraries had unique molecular identifiers in them. cDNA molecules numbering roughly 0.5 million came from roughly 1.1 to 9.2 million T cells. TCRdb itself ran the PCR reads through MiXCR, one entry per CDR3 protein. The table shows some 260,000 distinct CDR3 sequences, with 35% to 40% occurring only once. This sample is drawn from a study of post-analysis software for immune sequencing data. Study results and limitations: By F measure, samples from a shared preparation batch strongly co-clustered. Relative to controls, patients with multiple sclerosis showed significantly lower normalized Chao1 diversity. In patients, TRBV5-6, TRBV5-1 and TRBV20-1 belonged to several TRBV segments found more frequently than in controls.

The clonotype originates from a girl aged 10 to 17 with multiple sclerosis. The chain joins TRBV7-9 to TRBJ2-5; D is unclear. Material: blood. The CDR3 loop reads CASSLGTGETQYF. For the CDR3, the DNA is TGTGCCAGCAGCTTAGGAACTGGGGAGACCCAGTACTTC.